This entry lists 30 T cell receptor beta chains sequenced from one sample in a study of blood T cell repertoires in COVID-19. The method was immunoSEQ multiplex PCR; TCRdb's version includes in-frame clones alone and lacks a portion of them. The sample has roughly 260,000 clones, about nine tenths seen once. The sequencing sample was made of PBMCs or T cells enriched from blood (not recorded which). All receptors derive from a human donor in a cohort exposed to, infected with or recovered from COVID-19 (not recorded which). The donor label of this sample is uncertain.

The chain recombines TRBV27 with TRBJ1-2; a possible D gene is TRBD1 (6 bases). This CDR3 region has 15 residues. Germline CDR1 reads MNHEY; CDR2 reads SMNVEV (reference sequence). V lost 3 bases and J 3 bases, leaving 14 bases between the germline ends. In DNA form, the CDR3 reads TGTGCCAGCAGTTTTAAGGACAGACCCTACTATGGCTACACCTTC. Its protein is CASSFKDRPYYGYTF.

This chain uses TRBV27 with TRBJ2-3, with TRBD1 as a possible D gene (6 bases). Trimming stripped 5 bases from V and 1 base from J, with 13 bases between. The CDR3 covers 15 residues. Germline values: CDR1 MNHEY, CDR2 SMNVEV (reference sequence). The CDR3 DNA is TGTGCCAGCAGTCCCCGACAGGTGGGCACAGATACGCAGTATTTT. It translates to CASSPRQVGTDTQYF.

The rearrangement joins TRBV4-1 to TRBJ1-2; D is unclear. CDR3 length equals 17 residues. Deletions cut 0 bases from V and 9 bases from J, with 23 bases between. The V gene's germline CDR1 is MGHRA and CDR2 YSYEKL. CDR3: CASSQDNRLPPRIRYTF. The CDR3 DNA is TGCGCCAGCAGCCAAGATAATCGGTTACCGCCGCGTATTCGCTACACCTTC.

This clone was counted only a few times. V is TRBV29-1 and J is TRBJ2-5; 7 nucleotides line up with TRBD2. Germline CDR1 reads SQVTM; CDR2 reads ANQGSEA. The CDR3 has 11 amino acids. V shed 7 bases, J shed 11 bases, and the junction held 10 bases outside the gene matches. The CDR3 DNA follows: TGCAGCGGAACTTCGGGGGGAGATCAGTACTTC. Protein product: CSGTSGGDQYF.

The chain carries TRBV5-6 and TRBJ1-3; tentatively, D is TRBD1 (5 bases). The CDR3 loop spans 15 amino acids. The germline gives CDR1 SGHDT, CDR2 YYEEEE. V was cut by 1 base and J by 6 bases, with 14 bases left in between. CDR3 DNA: TGTGCCAGCAGCTTGTGGGCAGGGTCAGAAAACACCATATATTTT. Translating it yields CASSLWAGSENTIYF. The entire variable domain, with the rest obtained from reference TRBV5-6 and TRBJ1-3, is as follows: DAGVTQSPTHLIKTRGQQVTLRCSPKSGHDTVSWYQQALGQGPQFIFQYYEEEERQRGNFPDRFSGHQFPNYSSELNVNALLLGDSALYLCASSLWAGSENTIYFGEGSWLTVV.

The chain recombines TRBV25-1 with TRBJ2-2, with D tentatively TRBD2 (5 bases). V was shortened by 5 bases and J by 5 bases, with 21 bases between the two germline ends. The CDR3 totals 17 residues. Germline-derived CDR1 and CDR2 are MGHDK and SYGVNS. The CDR3 DNA reads TGTGCCAGCAGTTCCCCCGTAGGAGGTAGAGGGACCGGGGAGCTGTTTTTT. Protein sequence: CASSSPVGGRGTGELFF.

Turning to this clone: A junction end diverges from the germline sequence, so it may reflect a read error. The chain combines TRBV7-8 with TRBJ2-5; 7 bases map to TRBD2. CDR1 is SGHVS, CDR2 FQNEAQ, per germline. The CDR3 is 17 amino acids. The CDR3 DNA is TGTGCCAGCAGCTTACTCCCCCTCGATAGCTCGGAGCGGGGAGGGGACTTC. Its protein product is CASSLLPLDSSERGGDF.

J is TRBJ1-6 and V is TRBV27, with D possibly TRBD1 on 5 matching bases. Between the trimmed V and J ends, which lost 6 bases and 7 bases, there was a span of 7 bases. The CDR3 length is 12 residues. Germline-derived CDR1 and CDR2 are MNHEY and SMNVEV (reference sequence). The CDR3 DNA reads TGTGCCAGCAGCCGACAGAATTCACCCCTCCACTTT. It specifies CASSRQNSPLHF.

This clone has only one observation. The chain joins TRBV19 to TRBJ1-2, with TRBD1 identical over 8 bases. The CDR3 covers 14 residues. Germline V CDR1 and CDR2: LNHDA, SQIVND (reference sequence). The V gene end was trimmed by 3 bases and the J gene end by 3 bases; junction bases not matched to a gene: 3. CDR3 amino acids: CASSMGDRYYGYTF. CDR3 nucleotides: TGTGCCAGTAGTATGGGGGACAGGTACTATGGCTACACCTTC.

J is TRBJ1-1 and V is TRBV5-6; TRBD1 is a possible D gene (6 bases). This CDR3 is built from 14 residues. The V gene lost 4 bases and the J gene lost 0 bases, with 10 bases spanning the gap. Germline CDR1 reads SGHDT; CDR2 reads YYEEEE. CDR3 sequence (DNA): TGTGCCAGCAGCATAGGACAGATGAACACTGAAGCTTTCTTT. Translation: CASSIGQMNTEAFF.

This chain connects TRBV5-8 to TRBJ2-7; perhaps TRBD2 as D (5 bases). In germline, CDR1 is SGHTS, CDR2 YDEGEE. The V and J ends lost 1 base and 7 bases respectively, with 12 bases between them. The CDR3 runs 13 residues. CDR3 coding DNA: TGTGCCAGCAGCTTGAGAGGGATCGGGGAGCAGTACTTC. Its protein is CASSLRGIGEQYF.

This rearrangement joins TRBV2 to TRBJ1-6; TRBD1 matches 9 bases. This CDR3 comprises 15 residues. Trimming took 4 bases from V and 8 from J; bases not matched to a gene: 6. CDR1 and CDR2 from the germline V gene are SNHLY and FYNNEI. The CDR3 here is CASSGTGDGYSPLHF. CDR3 coding DNA: TGTGCCAGCAGTGGGACAGGGGATGGGTATTCACCCCTCCACTTT.

This clone has a handful of counts. The CDR3 nucleotides are TGTGCCGGGGGACAGGGGGCCGCGAGCAATCAGCCCCAGCATTTT. It translates to CAGGQGAASNQPQHF. The chain joins TRBV19 to TRBJ1-5; 12 nucleotides line up with TRBD1. The CDR3 runs to 15 residues. V lost 11 bases, J lost 1 base, and 6 bases stayed unmatched. Germline V gene data show CDR1 as LNHDA and CDR2 as SQIVND (reference sequence).

Only one count was recorded for this clone. The chain combines TRBV24-1 with TRBJ2-5; D is perhaps TRBD1 (6 bases). Germline CDR1 and CDR2: KGHDR and SFDVKD. Deletions cut 4 bases from V and 3 bases from J, with 14 bases between. This CDR3 region has 15 residues. Here the CDR3 reads CATSDPGTSKETQYF. The CDR3 DNA reads TGTGCCACCAGTGACCCCGGGACATCGAAAGAGACCCAGTACTTC.

This clone was detected only once. The chain is built from TRBV4-2 and TRBJ2-3; 9 nucleotides align to TRBD2. Germline assignment: CDR1 LGHNA and CDR2 YNFKEQ. V lost 2 bases and J lost 4; bases outside the gene matches: 7. The CDR3 spans 16 residues. CDR3 residues: CASSQKSSGASDTQYF. CDR3 nucleotides: TGTGCCAGCAGCCAAAAGTCTAGCGGGGCTTCAGATACGCAGTATTTT.

The chain joins TRBV7-9 to TRBJ2-1, with 8 bases lining up with TRBD1. Germline V gives CDR1 SEHNR, CDR2 FQNEAQ (reference sequence). The CDR3 sequence is 15 residues long. V shed 2 bases and J 3 bases; nucleotides not matched to a gene: 3. CDR3 DNA: TGTGCCAGCAGCTTATCAGGGGGCGTCTACAATGAGCAGTTCTTC. Protein product: CASSLSGGVYNEQFF.

CDR3 bases: TGCGCCAGCAGCCAATTATTCAGGGCTACCCAGAACACTGAAGCTTTCTTT. Translation gives CASSQLFRATQNTEAFF. The chain links TRBV4-1 to TRBJ1-1; TRBD1 is a possible D gene (5 bases). Per germline, CDR1 MGHRA and CDR2 YSYEKL. Trimming took off 2 bases at V and 1 base at J, with 17 bases between the two ends. The CDR3 loop spans 17 amino acids.

The chain uses TRBV11-3 and TRBJ2-2; a possible D gene is TRBD2 (5 bases). The CDR3 loop spans 13 amino acids. Trimming stripped 1 base from V and 6 bases from J, with 6 bases between. Germline V gene sequence: CDR1 SGHNT, CDR2 YENEEA. In DNA form, the CDR3 reads TGTGCCAGCAGCTTAGCGGGGTCCGGGGAGCTGTTTTTT. Its protein is CASSLAGSGELFF. Full variable domain (remainder filled in from reference TRBV11-3 and TRBJ2-2): EAGVVQSPRYKIIEKKQPVAFWCNPISGHNTLYWYLQNLGQGPELLIRYENEEAVDDSQLPKDRFSAERLKGVDSTLKIQPAELGDSAVYLCASSLAGSGELFFGEGSRLTVL.

This rearrangement joins TRBV10-2 to TRBJ1-2; 8 bases match TRBD1. Germline V gene lookup returns CDR1 WSHSY and CDR2 SAAADI. Trimming at V came to 7 bases and at J to 1 base, leaving 14 bases not matched to a gene. The CDR3 contains 17 residues. CDR3 in DNA: TGCGCCAGCACTTACGACAGGGGCCTAGGGGGTAACTATGGCTACACCTTC. Encoded protein: CASTYDRGLGGNYGYTF.

V and J are TRBV13 and TRBJ1-4; D unclear. Germline-derived CDR1 and CDR2 are PRHDT and FYEKMQ (reference sequence). There are 14 residues in the CDR3. Trimming took off 0 bases at V and 0 bases at J, with 2 bases between the two ends. For the CDR3, the DNA is TGTGCCAGCAGCTTAGGCGCAACTAATGAAAAACTGTTTTTT. Translation gives CASSLGATNEKLFF.

V gene TRBV4-1 combines with J gene TRBJ1-3; 7 nucleotides match TRBD1. The junction had 7 bases not matched to a gene; V was cut back by 1 base and J by 1 base. Per the germline V gene, CDR1 is MGHRA and CDR2 is YSYEKL. The CDR3 is 17 amino acids. CDR3 DNA sequence: TGCGCCAGCAGCCAAGGACCGGACAGGCTGTCTGGAAACACCATATATTTT. It yields the protein CASSQGPDRLSGNTIYF.

This chain uses TRBV4-3 with TRBJ1-5; unclear D gene. The CDR3 totals 14 residues. Germline loops: CDR1 LGHNA, CDR2 YSLEER. V was shortened by 1 base and J by 0 bases, with 4 bases between the two germline ends. For the CDR3, the DNA is TGCGCCAGCAGCCAAGGGCTTAGCAATCAGCCCCAGCATTTT. Its translation is CASSQGLSNQPQHF.

This chain uses TRBV9 with TRBJ1-3, with D unclear. V dropped 0 bases and J dropped 0 bases, with 4 bases sitting between them. The CDR3 runs to 14 residues. CDR1 is SGDLS, CDR2 YYNGEE, per germline. The CDR3 sequence: CASSVGASGNTIYF. CDR3 DNA: TGTGCCAGCAGCGTAGGGGCCTCTGGAAACACCATATATTTT.

This clone was seen only once. V usage is TRBV24-1 and J usage is TRBJ1-2, with 8 bases aligning to TRBD1. The V segment lost 3 bases and the J segment 8 bases; nucleotides outside the gene matches: 13. The CDR3 length is 16 residues. In germline, CDR1 is KGHDR, CDR2 SFDVKD. Here the CDR3 reads CATSDPGTGPWGGYTF. For the CDR3, the DNA is TGTGCCACCAGTGATCCAGGGACAGGCCCCTGGGGCGGCTACACCTTC.

Details on this clone: Additional DNA sequences in this sample encode the identical CDR3. The chain joins TRBV9 to TRBJ2-1; 10 nucleotides match TRBD2. Germline V gene data show CDR1 as SGDLS and CDR2 as YYNGEE. CDR3 length equals 15 residues. The V segment lost 2 bases and the J segment 4 bases; nucleotides outside the gene matches: 3. The CDR3 DNA reads TGTGCCAGCAGCGTCTCTAGCGGGGGTTACAATGAGCAGTTCTTC. It codes for CASSVSSGGYNEQFF.

The chain uses TRBV4-1 and TRBJ1-3, with 7 bases lining up with TRBD1. The CDR3 totals 16 residues. Germline assignment: CDR1 MGHRA and CDR2 YSYEKL. J lost 0 bases, V lost 2 bases, and 4 bases had no gene match. The CDR3 sequence: CASSQPTGSSGNTIYF. CDR3 in DNA: TGCGCCAGCAGCCAACCGACAGGGAGCTCTGGAAACACCATATATTTT.

This chain links TRBV5-6 with TRBJ1-6; the D gene is possibly TRBD1 (5 bases). The CDR3 has 15 amino acids. The ends were cut back, 0 bases at V and 6 bases at J, with 10 bases in the middle. The germline CDR1 and CDR2 sequences are SGHDT and YYEEEE. Here the CDR3 DNA reads TGTGCCAGCAGCTTGGGTCTACAGGTTAATTCACCCCTCCACTTT. Its translation: CASSLGLQVNSPLHF.

The chain uses TRBV3-1 (or the pseudogene TRBV3-2) and TRBJ2-2, with TRBD2 identical over 10 bases. The ends lost 5 bases at V and 5 bases at J; junction bases unmatched: 8. This CDR3 has 16 amino acids. From germline, CDR1 is LGHDT and CDR2 YNNKEL (reference sequence). CDR3 amino acids: CASSTRLAGITGELFF. The CDR3 nucleotides are TGTGCCAGCAGCACTCGACTAGCGGGTATAACCGGGGAGCTGTTTTTT.

CDR3 sequence reads: CASSVGLLGSNTDTQYF. The CDR3, as DNA: TGTGCCAGCAGCGTGGGCCTCCTTGGCAGCAACACAGATACGCAGTATTTT. V gene TRBV9 combines with J gene TRBJ2-3; no reliable D call. Trimming shortened V by 2 bases and J by 2 bases, and 18 bases separated the two germline ends. Germline lookup yields CDR1 SGDLS and CDR2 YYNGEE. The CDR3 contains 17 residues.

This clone appeared once. The chain joins TRBV19 to TRBJ1-1; 7 nucleotides agree with TRBD1. The CDR3 length is 12 residues. CDR1 is LNHDA, CDR2 SQIVND, per germline (reference sequence). V was clipped by 7 bases and J by 6 bases; unmatched bases: 5. DNA of the CDR3: TGTGCCAGTACCGACAGGGTTCCTGAAGCTTTCTTT. Amino acid sequence: CASTDRVPEAFF.